These T cell receptor beta chains were read from a single sample in a study of cytomegalovirus exposure and HLA in healthy donors. Using immunoSEQ multiplex PCR, the repertoire was profiled, and TCRdb retains in-frame clones only, with some absent. The sample lists more than 150,000 clones, around 84% occurring once. The source material was PBMCs. All receptors derive from a girl aged 2-10 years in good health and CMV-seropositive. The CDR3 runs from the conserved cysteine through the conserved F or W. D genes are given only for firm matches. Clone size appears in some rows only: once, few, many, or a class for an expanded clone.

V gene	J gene	D gene	clone size	CDR3 DNA	CDR3 protein
TRBV28	TRBJ2-1	NA	once	TGTGCCAGCAGAGTGGGCCCGGCCTATGAGCAGTTCTTC	CASRVGPAYEQFF
TRBV4-1	TRBJ2-5	TRBD2	NA	TGCGCCAGCAGCCCACTAGCGGAGTACCAAGAGACCCAGTACTTC	CASSPLAEYQETQYF
TRBV13	TRBJ1-2	NA	NA	TGTGCCAGCAGCTTAGCGGTTTGGCGGGACTCCAAAGGTGCTGGCTACACCTTC	CASSLAVWRDSKGAGYTF
TRBV9	TRBJ1-3	NA	NA	TGTGCCAGCACTCCGGAGGGCAGAGTCTCTGGAAACACCATATATTTT	CASTPEGRVSGNTIYF
TRBV11-3	TRBJ2-7	TRBD1	NA	TGTGCCAGCAGCGGACAGGGGGGGCCGTACGAGCAGTACTTC	CASSGQGGPYEQYF
TRBV5-6	TRBJ2-4	TRBD2	NA	TGTGCCAGCAGCAGTACTAGCGGGAGCGATGTCAAAAACATTCAGTACTTC	CASSSTSGSDVKNIQYF
TRBV5-1	TRBJ2-7	NA	NA	TGCGCCAGCAGCGGGCGGCCCGGGACACACTCCTACGAGCAGTACTTC	CASSGRPGTHSYEQYF
TRBV29-1	TRBJ1-2	NA	NA	TGCAGCGTTGACAGAGGGAGGATCTATGGCTACACCTTC	CSVDRGRIYGYTF
TRBV6-5	TRBJ2-3	TRBD2	NA	TGTGCCAGCAAACTAGCGGGGGGGCTGGGAGATACGCAGTATTTT	CASKLAGGLGDTQYF
TRBV18	TRBJ1-1	NA	NA	TGTGCCAGCTCACCACCATCAGCAGGGGTCACTGAAGCTTTCTTT	CASSPPSAGVTEAFF
TRBV19	TRBJ2-2	NA	NA	TGTGCCAGTAGTACGGGACTGTCGAGTGGGGAGCTGTTTTTT	CASSTGLSSGELFF
TRBV18	TRBJ2-5	NA	NA	TGTGCCAGCTCCGGAGCACAAGAGACCCAGTACTTC	CASSGAQETQYF
TRBV5-1	TRBJ2-1	TRBD1	NA	TGCGCCAGCAGCAAAGGACAGGGCCCCTACAATGAGCAGTTCTTC	CASSKGQGPYNEQFF
TRBV10-1	TRBJ2-7	TRBD1	NA	TGCGCCAGCAGTCCGGGACAGGGGGTCGACGAGCAGTACTTC	CASSPGQGVDEQYF
TRBV27	TRBJ1-1	NA	NA	TGTGCCAGCAGTCTGGGGGGGAAAGGGAACACTGAAGCTTTCTTT	CASSLGGKGNTEAFF
TRBV5-1	TRBJ1-3	NA	NA	TGCGCCATCCCCTCGGGACACGACGGAAACACCATATATTTT	CAIPSGHDGNTIYF